This T cell receptor beta chain is drawn from a study of identical twins. Whole-study results and caveats: Twins showed weaker excess sharing in their beta out-of-frame sequences.

TCRdb recomputed calls from the 5' RACE reads with MiXCR, one row per CDR3 protein. Among a few hundred thousand distinct CDR3 sequences, about 10% were seen once, and the ten largest hold about 9.1%. As regards this clonotype: The antigen remains unidentified.

The CDR3 spans 15 residues. The V and J ends lost 1 base and 3 bases respectively, with 10 bases between them. CDR1 is SGHTA and CDR2 is FQGNSA in the germline V gene. The chain recombines TRBV7-2 with TRBJ1-5, with D perhaps TRBD1 (6 bases). This clonotype was obtained from a man aged 45-65 years in good health. Material for sequencing was memory T cells sorted from blood. For the CDR3, the DNA is TGTGCCAGCAGCTTAGTGCGGGGGCCCAATCAGCCCCAGCATTTT. This encodes CASSLVRGPNQPQHF.